The 13 T cell receptor beta chains below come from one sample, sequenced in a study of T cell responses to AZD1222 COVID-19 vaccine. Sequencing was performed with immunoSEQ multiplex PCR; in TCRdb, only in-frame clones are kept and a portion is missing. There are roughly 55,000 clones in the sample; roughly 90% occur only once, and about 2% lies in the top ten. The input for sequencing was peripheral blood, taken on day 0 of AZD1222 vaccination. The receptors stem from an adult in good health.

The CDR3 sequence is CASSTISGTPQNEQFF. CDR3 bases: TGTGCCAGTAGTACTATTAGCGGGACGCCCCAAAATGAGCAGTTCTTC. The genes are TRBV19 and TRBJ2-1; TRBD2 matches at 8 bases. The CDR3 has 16 amino acids. Germline loops: CDR1 LNHDA, CDR2 SQIVND (reference sequence). The junction had 12 bases not matched to a gene; V was cut back by 4 bases and J by 7 bases.

This clone was observed a single time. The chain has TRBV5-1 and TRBJ2-2; 9 bases line up with TRBD1. Germline CDR1 reads SGHRS; CDR2 reads YFSETQ. The CDR3 has 14 residues. V dropped 4 bases and J dropped 6; count of bases not matched to a gene: 4. The CDR3 coding sequence is TGCGCCAGCAGCCGGGGACAGGGCGCCGGGGAGCTGTTTTTT. Protein: CASSRGQGAGELFF.

This clone was counted only a few times. The chain employs TRBV28 and TRBJ1-2, with unresolved D. CDR1 is MDHEN, CDR2 SYDVKM, per germline. The V end lost 6 bases, the J end lost 2 bases, and 16 bases lay between the germline ends. This CDR3 is built from 15 residues. CDR3 sequence (DNA): TGTGCCAGCAGCACGGGGTCCGCAAACAACTATGGCTACACCTTC. As protein: CASSTGSANNYGYTF.

This clone is a singleton in its sample. The genes are TRBV7-6 and TRBJ2-2, with D hard to call. The CDR3 sequence is 14 residues long. Looked up from germline, CDR1 is SGHVS and CDR2 is FNYEAQ. Trimming removed 3 bases from V and 0 bases from J, with 5 bases in between. CDR3 loop: CASSLAANTGELFF. In DNA, the CDR3 is TGTGCCAGCAGCTTGGCCGCGAACACCGGGGAGCTGTTTTTT.

This rearrangement joins TRBV20-1 to TRBJ1-1, with D possibly matching TRBD1 (5 bases). The CDR3 sequence is 11 residues long. V was cut by 5 bases and J by 10 bases, with 14 bases left in between. Germline V lookup: CDR1 DFQATT, CDR2 SNEGSKA (reference sequence). The CDR3 sequence: CSALGLELAFF. The CDR3 DNA is TGCAGTGCTCTGGGGCTCGAACTAGCTTTCTTT.

The chain has TRBV28 and TRBJ1-5; no clear D. The CDR3 sequence is 13 residues long. Trimming left V 0 bases short and J 3 bases short, with 3 bases between. The V gene's germline CDR1 is MDHEN and CDR2 SYDVKM. CDR3 sequence: CASSLWANQPQHF. The CDR3 nucleotides read TGTGCCAGCAGTTTATGGGCCAATCAGCCCCAGCATTTT.

The V and J genes are TRBV3-1 (or the pseudogene TRBV3-2) and TRBJ2-7; D not certain. Trimming left V 4 bases short and J 2 bases short, with 15 bases between. The CDR3 has 15 amino acids. Germline V CDR1 and CDR2: LGHDT, YNNKEL (reference sequence). The DNA of the CDR3 is TGTGCCAGCAGCCCCCGCCCCGACTGGCCCTACGAGCAGTACTTC. It is translated as CASSPRPDWPYEQYF.

The genes are TRBV6-6 and TRBJ1-4; D remains unclear. V lost 6 bases to trimming and J lost 11 bases, with 16 bases between them. CDR3 length: 13 residues. The V gene's germline CDR1 is MNHNY and CDR2 SVGAGI (reference sequence). The chain's CDR3 is CASRERTQAKLFF. For the CDR3, the DNA is TGTGCCAGCAGGGAGAGGACCCAGGCTAAACTGTTTTTT.

This rearrangement joins TRBV28 to TRBJ2-1; weak D call: TRBD1 (8 bases). This CDR3 spans 19 amino acids. Germline CDR1 reads MDHEN; CDR2 reads SYDVKM. Trimming stripped 3 bases from V and 8 bases from J, with 29 bases between. Here the CDR3 reads CASSFRQGRKAGTMDEQFF. The CDR3 coding sequence is TGTGCCAGCAGTTTTCGACAGGGGAGGAAAGCGGGAACTATGGATGAGCAGTTCTTC.

The chain joins TRBV9 to TRBJ2-2, with D possibly matching TRBD1 (5 bases). This CDR3 contains 15 residues. CDR1 is SGDLS, CDR2 YYNGEE, per germline. The V end lost 0 bases, the J end lost 4 bases, and 10 bases lay between the germline ends. Here the CDR3 reads CASSVGGGPTGELFF. Here the CDR3 DNA reads TGTGCCAGCAGCGTAGGGGGCGGACCCACCGGGGAGCTGTTTTTT.

The V call is TRBV27, the J call TRBJ1-2; possibly TRBD1 for D (6 bases). CDR1 MNHEY and CDR2 SMNVEV come from the germline V gene (reference sequence). V was pared by 6 bases and J by 2 bases, with 10 bases between. This CDR3 spans 13 amino acids. CDR3 residues: CASSVDRNYGYTF. The CDR3 DNA is TGTGCCAGCAGCGTGGACAGAAACTATGGCTACACCTTC.

This rearrangement joins TRBV5-1 to TRBJ2-1, with 7 positions matching TRBD1. Germline CDR1 SGHRS, CDR2 YFSETQ. There are 15 residues in the CDR3. Unmatched junction bases numbered 4, after V lost 2 bases and J lost 2 bases. CDR3 DNA sequence: TGCGCCAGCAGCTTATCCGGGACAGCCTACAATGAGCAGTTCTTC. Its translation: CASSLSGTAYNEQFF.

The chain recombines TRBV3-1 (or the pseudogene TRBV3-2) with TRBJ1-1; weak D call: TRBD1 (6 bases). The CDR3 length is 14 residues. Germline V gene sequence: CDR1 LGHDT, CDR2 YNNKEL (reference sequence). The germline V and J ends were trimmed by 3 bases and 5 bases, with 13 bases remaining between them. CDR3 loop: CASSHGFRGTEAFF. The CDR3 DNA follows: TGTGCCAGCAGCCATGGATTCAGGGGTACTGAAGCTTTCTTT.